This TCR beta chain comes out of a study of Ad26.COV2.S vaccination and SARS-CoV-2 variants. CDR3 length: 18 amino acids. J lost 1 base, V lost 9 bases, and 13 bases had no gene match. CDR1 LNHDA and CDR2 SQIVND come from the germline V gene (reference sequence). TCRdb's copy holds only in-frame clones and misses some; the assay was immunoSEQ multiplex PCR. The sample comprises about 350,000 clones, 90% to 95% of which are singletons, and roughly 3.9% rests with the top ten. Study findings and constraints: While placebo recipients had lower spike-specific TCR breadth, vaccine recipients had more.

This clone was observed once. The antigen is undetermined. J is TRBJ2-1 and V is TRBV19; the match to TRBD2 covers 12 bases. The receptor was isolated from a human donor who had recovered from COVID-19. The specimen comprised peripheral blood, sampled after recovery from COVID-19. The chain's CDR3 is CASQRGTTSGGSYNEQFF. For the CDR3, the DNA is TGTGCCAGCCAAAGGGGTACTACTAGCGGGGGGTCCTACAATGAGCAGTTCTTC.